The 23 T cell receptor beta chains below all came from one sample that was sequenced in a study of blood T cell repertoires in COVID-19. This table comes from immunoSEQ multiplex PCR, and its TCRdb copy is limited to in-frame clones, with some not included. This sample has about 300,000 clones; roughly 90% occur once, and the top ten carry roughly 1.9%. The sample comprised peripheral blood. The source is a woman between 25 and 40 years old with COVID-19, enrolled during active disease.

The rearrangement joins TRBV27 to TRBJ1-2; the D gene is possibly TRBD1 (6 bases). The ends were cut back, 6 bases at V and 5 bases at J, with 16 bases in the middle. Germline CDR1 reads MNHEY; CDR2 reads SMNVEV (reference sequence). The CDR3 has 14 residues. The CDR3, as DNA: TGTGCCAGCAGCCCAACCGGGACAATTTATGGCTACACCTTC. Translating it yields CASSPTGTIYGYTF.

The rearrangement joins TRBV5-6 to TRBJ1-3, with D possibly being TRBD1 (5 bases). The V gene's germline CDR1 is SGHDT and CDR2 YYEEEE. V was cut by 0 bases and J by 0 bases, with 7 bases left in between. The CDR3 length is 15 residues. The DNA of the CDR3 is TGTGCCAGCAGCTTGGTAGGGGACTCTGGAAACACCATATATTTT. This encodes CASSLVGDSGNTIYF. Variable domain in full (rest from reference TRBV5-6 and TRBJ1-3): DAGVTQSPTHLIKTRGQQVTLRCSPKSGHDTVSWYQQALGQGPQFIFQYYEEEERQRGNFPDRFSGHQFPNYSSELNVNALLLGDSALYLCASSLVGDSGNTIYFGEGSWLTVV.

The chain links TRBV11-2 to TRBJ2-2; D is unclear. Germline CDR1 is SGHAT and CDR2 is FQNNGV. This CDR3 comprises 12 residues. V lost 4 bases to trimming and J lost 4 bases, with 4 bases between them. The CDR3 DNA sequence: TGTGCCAGCAGCTCCCTCACCGGGGAGCTGTTTTTT. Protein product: CASSSLTGELFF.

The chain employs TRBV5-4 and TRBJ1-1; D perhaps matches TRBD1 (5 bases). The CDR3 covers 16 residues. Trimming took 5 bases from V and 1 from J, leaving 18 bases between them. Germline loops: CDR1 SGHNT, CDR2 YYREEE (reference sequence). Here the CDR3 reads CASSPVPRQTNTEAFF. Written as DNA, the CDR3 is TGTGCCAGCAGTCCAGTCCCTCGACAGACGAACACTGAAGCTTTCTTT.

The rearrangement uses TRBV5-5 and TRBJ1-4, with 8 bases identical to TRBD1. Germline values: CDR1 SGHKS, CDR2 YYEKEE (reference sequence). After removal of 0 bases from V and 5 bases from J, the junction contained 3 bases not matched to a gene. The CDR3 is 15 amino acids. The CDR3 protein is CASSLVQGANEKLFF. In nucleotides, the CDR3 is TGTGCCAGCAGCTTGGTGCAGGGGGCAAATGAAAAACTGTTTTTT. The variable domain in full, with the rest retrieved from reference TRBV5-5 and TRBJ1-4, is DAGVTQSPTHLIKTRGQQVTLRCSPISGHKSVSWYQQVLGQGPQFIFQYYEKEERGRGNFPDRFSARQFPNYSSELNVNALLLGDSALYLCASSLVQGANEKLFFGSGTQLSVL.

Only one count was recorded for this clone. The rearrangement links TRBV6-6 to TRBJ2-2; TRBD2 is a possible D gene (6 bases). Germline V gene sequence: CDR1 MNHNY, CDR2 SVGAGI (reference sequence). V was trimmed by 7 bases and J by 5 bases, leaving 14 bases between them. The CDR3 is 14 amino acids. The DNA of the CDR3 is TGTGCCAGCACTACCGGGGGAGGAACCGGGGAGCTGTTTTTT. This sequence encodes CASTTGGGTGELFF.

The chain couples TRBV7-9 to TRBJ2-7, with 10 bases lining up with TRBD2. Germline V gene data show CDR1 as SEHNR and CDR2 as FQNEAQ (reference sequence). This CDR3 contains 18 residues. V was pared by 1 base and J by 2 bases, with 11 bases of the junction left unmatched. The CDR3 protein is CASSLDPITSGVPYEQYF. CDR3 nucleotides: TGTGCCAGCAGCTTAGACCCCATAACTAGCGGGGTCCCCTACGAGCAGTACTTC.

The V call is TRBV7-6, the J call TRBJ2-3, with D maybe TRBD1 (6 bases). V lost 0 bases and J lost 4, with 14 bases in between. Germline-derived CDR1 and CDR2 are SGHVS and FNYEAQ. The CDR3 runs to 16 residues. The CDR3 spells CASSLATAGASDTQYF. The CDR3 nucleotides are TGTGCCAGCAGCTTAGCAACGGCAGGGGCTTCAGATACGCAGTATTTT. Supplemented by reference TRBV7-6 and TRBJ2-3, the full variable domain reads GAGVSQSPRYKVTKRGQDVALRCDPISGHVSLYWYRQALGQGPEFLTYFNYEAQQDKSGLPNDRFSAERPEGSISTLTIQRTEQRDSAMYRCASSLATAGASDTQYFGPGTRLTVL.

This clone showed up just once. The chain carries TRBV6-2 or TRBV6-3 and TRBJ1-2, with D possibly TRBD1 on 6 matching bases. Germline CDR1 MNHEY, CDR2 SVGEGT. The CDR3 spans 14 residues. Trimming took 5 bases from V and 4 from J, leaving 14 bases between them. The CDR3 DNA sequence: TGTGCCAGCAGTAGGGACACCTTGTTCTATGGCTACACCTTC. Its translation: CASSRDTLFYGYTF.

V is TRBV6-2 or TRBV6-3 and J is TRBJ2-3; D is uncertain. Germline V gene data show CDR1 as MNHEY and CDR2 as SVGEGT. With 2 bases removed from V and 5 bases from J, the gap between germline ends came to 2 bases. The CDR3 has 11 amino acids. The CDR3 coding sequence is TGTGCCAGCAGTTACCTAGATACGCAGTATTTT. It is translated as CASSYLDTQYF.

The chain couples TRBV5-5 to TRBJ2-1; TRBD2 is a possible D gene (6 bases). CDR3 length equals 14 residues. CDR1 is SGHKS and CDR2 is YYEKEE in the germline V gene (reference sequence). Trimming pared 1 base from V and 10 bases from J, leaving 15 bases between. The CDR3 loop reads CASSLSLALREQFF. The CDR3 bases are TGTGCCAGCAGCTTGAGTCTAGCGCTTCGCGAGCAGTTCTTC.

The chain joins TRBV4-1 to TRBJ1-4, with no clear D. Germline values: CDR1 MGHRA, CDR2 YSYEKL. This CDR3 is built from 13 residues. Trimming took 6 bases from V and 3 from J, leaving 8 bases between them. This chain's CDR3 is CASSKPPNEKLFF. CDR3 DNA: TGCGCCAGCAGTAAGCCGCCTAATGAAAAACTGTTTTTT.

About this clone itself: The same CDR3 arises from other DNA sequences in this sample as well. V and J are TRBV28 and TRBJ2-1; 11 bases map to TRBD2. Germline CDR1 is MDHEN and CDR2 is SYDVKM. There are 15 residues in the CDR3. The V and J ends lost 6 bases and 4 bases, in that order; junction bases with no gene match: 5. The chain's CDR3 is CASRPTSGGYNEQFF. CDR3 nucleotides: TGTGCCAGCAGGCCTACTAGCGGGGGTTACAATGAGCAGTTCTTC.

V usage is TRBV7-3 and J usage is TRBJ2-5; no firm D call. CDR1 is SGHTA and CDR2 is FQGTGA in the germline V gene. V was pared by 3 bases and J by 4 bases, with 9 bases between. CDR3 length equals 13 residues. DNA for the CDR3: TGTGCCAGCAGCTTTAGCCACGGAGAGACCCAGTACTTC. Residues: CASSFSHGETQYF.

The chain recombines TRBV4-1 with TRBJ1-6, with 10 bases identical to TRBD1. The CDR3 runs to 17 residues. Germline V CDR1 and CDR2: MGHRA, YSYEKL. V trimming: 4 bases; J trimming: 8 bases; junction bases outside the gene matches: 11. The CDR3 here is CASSRWDRGLKDSPLHF. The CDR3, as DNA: TGCGCCAGCAGCCGATGGGACAGGGGATTGAAGGATTCACCCCTCCACTTT.

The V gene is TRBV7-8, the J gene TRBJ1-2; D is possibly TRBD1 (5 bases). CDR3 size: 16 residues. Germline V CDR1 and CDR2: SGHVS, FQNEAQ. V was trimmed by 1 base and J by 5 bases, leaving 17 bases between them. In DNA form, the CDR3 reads TGTGCCAGCAGCTTAGTGCTAGGGGCCGGAGAATATGGCTACACCTTC. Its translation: CASSLVLGAGEYGYTF.

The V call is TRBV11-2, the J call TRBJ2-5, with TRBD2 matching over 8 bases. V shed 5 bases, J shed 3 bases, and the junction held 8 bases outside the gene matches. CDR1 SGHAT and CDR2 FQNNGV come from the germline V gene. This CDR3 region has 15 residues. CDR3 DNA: TGTGCCAGCAGCCTCATACGGGGGGGCAAAGAGACCCAGTACTTC. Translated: CASSLIRGGKETQYF.

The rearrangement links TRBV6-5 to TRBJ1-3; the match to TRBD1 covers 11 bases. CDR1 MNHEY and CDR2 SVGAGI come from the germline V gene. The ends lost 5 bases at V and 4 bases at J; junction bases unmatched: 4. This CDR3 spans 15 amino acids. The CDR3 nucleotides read TGTGCCAGCAGTAAGGACAGGGGGCCGGGAAACACCATATATTTT. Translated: CASSKDRGPGNTIYF.

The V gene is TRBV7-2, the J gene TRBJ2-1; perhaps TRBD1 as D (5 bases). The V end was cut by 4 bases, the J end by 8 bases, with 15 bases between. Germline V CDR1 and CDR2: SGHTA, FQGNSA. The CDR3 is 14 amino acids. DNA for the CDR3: TGTGCCAGCAGCTACCGGCCTCGCAGGGATGAGCAGTTCTTC. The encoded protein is CASSYRPRRDEQFF. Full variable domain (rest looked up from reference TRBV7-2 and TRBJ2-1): GAGVSQSPSNKVTEKGKDVELRCDPISGHTALYWYRQSLGQGLEFLIYFQGNSAPDKSGLPSDRFSAERTGGSVSTLTIQRTQQEDSAVYLCASSYRPRRDEQFFGPGTRLTVL.

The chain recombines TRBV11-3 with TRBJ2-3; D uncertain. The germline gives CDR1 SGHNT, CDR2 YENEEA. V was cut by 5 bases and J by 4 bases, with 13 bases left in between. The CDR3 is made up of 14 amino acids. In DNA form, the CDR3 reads TGTGCCAGCAGCCTCCGGTTTGTAGCAGATACGCAGTATTTT. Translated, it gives CASSLRFVADTQYF.

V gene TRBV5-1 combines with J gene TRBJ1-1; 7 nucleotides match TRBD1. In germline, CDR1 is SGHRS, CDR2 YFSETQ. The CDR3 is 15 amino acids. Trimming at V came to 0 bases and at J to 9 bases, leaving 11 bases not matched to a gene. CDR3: CASSLGHRGPYQAFF. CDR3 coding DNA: TGCGCCAGCAGCTTGGGTCACAGGGGACCTTATCAAGCTTTCTTT. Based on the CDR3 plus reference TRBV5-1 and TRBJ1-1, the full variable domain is KAGVTQTPRYLIKTRGQQVTLSCSPISGHRSVSWYQQTPGQGLQFLFEYFSETQRNKGNFPGRFSGRQFSNSRSEMNVSTLELGDSALYLCASSLGHRGPYQAFFGQGTRLTVV.

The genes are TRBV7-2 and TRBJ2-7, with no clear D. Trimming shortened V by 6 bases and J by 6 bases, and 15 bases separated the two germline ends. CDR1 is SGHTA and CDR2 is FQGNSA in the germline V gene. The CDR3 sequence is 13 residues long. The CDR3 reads CASRPGPGSEQYF. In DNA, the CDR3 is TGTGCCAGCAGACCCGGCCCGGGTTCCGAGCAGTACTTC.

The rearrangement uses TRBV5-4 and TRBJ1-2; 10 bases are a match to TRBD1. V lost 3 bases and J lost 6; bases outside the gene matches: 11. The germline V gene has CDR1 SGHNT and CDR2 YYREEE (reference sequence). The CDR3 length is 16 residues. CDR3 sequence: CASSSWDRGYGDGYTF. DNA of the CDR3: TGTGCCAGCAGCTCCTGGGACAGGGGTTACGGGGATGGCTACACCTTC.